This T cell receptor (beta chain) stems from a study of shared T cell receptors in the human thymus. Germline V gene sequence: CDR1 SGDLS, CDR2 YYNGEE. CDR3 length: 17 amino acids. Germline trimming cut 3 bases from V and 3 bases from J; bases unmatched to any gene: 10. The assay was immunoSEQ multiplex PCR, and TCRdb's table has in-frame clones only and misses some. Among hundreds of thousands of clones, around 87% were seen once, and the ten largest hold just under 0.0095%. The same data also went into a second study, on human thymus T cells.

This clonotype was sampled from a boy younger than two with a congenital heart defect. Sequenced sample: thymocytes. V is TRBV9 and J is TRBJ2-7; 12 nucleotides match TRBD1. CDR3: CASSAGTGGNWGYEQYF. The CDR3, as DNA: TGTGCCAGCAGCGCCGGGACAGGGGGCAACTGGGGCTACGAGCAGTACTTC.